This T cell receptor (beta chain) was found in a study of OX40 agonist ivuxolimab in advanced cancers. Germline assignment: CDR1 SGHDN and CDR2 FVKESK. This CDR3 region has 14 residues. V was trimmed by 0 bases and J by 5 bases, leaving 11 bases between them. Using immunoSEQ multiplex PCR, the repertoire was profiled, and TCRdb retains in-frame clones only, with some absent. The repertoire includes around 77,000 clones, around 89% of them detected once, and approximately 0.91% sits in the top ten. The chain uses TRBV14 and TRBJ2-7; unclear D gene. The TCR originated in an adult with an advanced solid tumor such as melanoma, head and neck, liver or kidney cancer. The sequences come from CD4+ or CD8+ T cells sorted from blood, collected in a trial of the OX40 agonist ivuxolimab. In DNA, the CDR3 is TGTGCCAGCAGCCAAGAGGGCAGAAGGAACGAGCAGTACTTC. Its translation is CASSQEGRRNEQYF.